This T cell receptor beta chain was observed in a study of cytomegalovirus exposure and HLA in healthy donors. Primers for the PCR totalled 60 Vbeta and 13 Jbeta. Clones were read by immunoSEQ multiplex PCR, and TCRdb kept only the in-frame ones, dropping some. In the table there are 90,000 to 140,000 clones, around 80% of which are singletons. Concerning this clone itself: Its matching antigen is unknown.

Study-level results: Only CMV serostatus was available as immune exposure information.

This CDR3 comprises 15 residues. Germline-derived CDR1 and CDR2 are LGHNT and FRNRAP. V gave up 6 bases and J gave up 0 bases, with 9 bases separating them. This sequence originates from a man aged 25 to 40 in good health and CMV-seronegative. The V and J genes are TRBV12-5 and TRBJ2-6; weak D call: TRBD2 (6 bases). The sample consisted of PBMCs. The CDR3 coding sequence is TGTGCTAGTGGCCCCGGGGGCTCTGGGGCCAACGTCCTGACTTTC. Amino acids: CASGPGGSGANVLTF.